This TCR beta chain was identified during a study of blood T cell repertoires in COVID-19. Whole-study context: Samples representing acute and convalescent COVID-19 were sourced from the United States, Italy and Spain. T cells, B-cell-depleted T cells, or PBMCs supplied cDNA or gDNA.

Per the authors' pipeline: How many nucleated cells were present was estimated from reference gene primer amplification. Method: immunoSEQ multiplex PCR; TCRdb's copy keeps in-frame clones and lacks some. V and J calls and clone size come straight from that table; D and trimming were deduced from the DNA. The sample contains 95,000 to 110,000 clones, around four fifths of which appear only once. The CDR3 consists of 15 residues. The V segment lost 7 bases and the J segment 2 bases; nucleotides outside the gene matches: 10. The V gene's germline CDR1 is SGHTA and CDR2 FQGNSA. Sequenced: peripheral blood. This sequence originates from a human donor in a cohort sampled during active COVID-19. J is TRBJ2-7 and V is TRBV7-2; 8 positions agree with TRBD1. CDR3 loop: CASNFRGTGPYEQYF. The CDR3 nucleotides read TGTGCCAGCAACTTCAGGGGGACAGGTCCCTACGAGCAGTACTTC.